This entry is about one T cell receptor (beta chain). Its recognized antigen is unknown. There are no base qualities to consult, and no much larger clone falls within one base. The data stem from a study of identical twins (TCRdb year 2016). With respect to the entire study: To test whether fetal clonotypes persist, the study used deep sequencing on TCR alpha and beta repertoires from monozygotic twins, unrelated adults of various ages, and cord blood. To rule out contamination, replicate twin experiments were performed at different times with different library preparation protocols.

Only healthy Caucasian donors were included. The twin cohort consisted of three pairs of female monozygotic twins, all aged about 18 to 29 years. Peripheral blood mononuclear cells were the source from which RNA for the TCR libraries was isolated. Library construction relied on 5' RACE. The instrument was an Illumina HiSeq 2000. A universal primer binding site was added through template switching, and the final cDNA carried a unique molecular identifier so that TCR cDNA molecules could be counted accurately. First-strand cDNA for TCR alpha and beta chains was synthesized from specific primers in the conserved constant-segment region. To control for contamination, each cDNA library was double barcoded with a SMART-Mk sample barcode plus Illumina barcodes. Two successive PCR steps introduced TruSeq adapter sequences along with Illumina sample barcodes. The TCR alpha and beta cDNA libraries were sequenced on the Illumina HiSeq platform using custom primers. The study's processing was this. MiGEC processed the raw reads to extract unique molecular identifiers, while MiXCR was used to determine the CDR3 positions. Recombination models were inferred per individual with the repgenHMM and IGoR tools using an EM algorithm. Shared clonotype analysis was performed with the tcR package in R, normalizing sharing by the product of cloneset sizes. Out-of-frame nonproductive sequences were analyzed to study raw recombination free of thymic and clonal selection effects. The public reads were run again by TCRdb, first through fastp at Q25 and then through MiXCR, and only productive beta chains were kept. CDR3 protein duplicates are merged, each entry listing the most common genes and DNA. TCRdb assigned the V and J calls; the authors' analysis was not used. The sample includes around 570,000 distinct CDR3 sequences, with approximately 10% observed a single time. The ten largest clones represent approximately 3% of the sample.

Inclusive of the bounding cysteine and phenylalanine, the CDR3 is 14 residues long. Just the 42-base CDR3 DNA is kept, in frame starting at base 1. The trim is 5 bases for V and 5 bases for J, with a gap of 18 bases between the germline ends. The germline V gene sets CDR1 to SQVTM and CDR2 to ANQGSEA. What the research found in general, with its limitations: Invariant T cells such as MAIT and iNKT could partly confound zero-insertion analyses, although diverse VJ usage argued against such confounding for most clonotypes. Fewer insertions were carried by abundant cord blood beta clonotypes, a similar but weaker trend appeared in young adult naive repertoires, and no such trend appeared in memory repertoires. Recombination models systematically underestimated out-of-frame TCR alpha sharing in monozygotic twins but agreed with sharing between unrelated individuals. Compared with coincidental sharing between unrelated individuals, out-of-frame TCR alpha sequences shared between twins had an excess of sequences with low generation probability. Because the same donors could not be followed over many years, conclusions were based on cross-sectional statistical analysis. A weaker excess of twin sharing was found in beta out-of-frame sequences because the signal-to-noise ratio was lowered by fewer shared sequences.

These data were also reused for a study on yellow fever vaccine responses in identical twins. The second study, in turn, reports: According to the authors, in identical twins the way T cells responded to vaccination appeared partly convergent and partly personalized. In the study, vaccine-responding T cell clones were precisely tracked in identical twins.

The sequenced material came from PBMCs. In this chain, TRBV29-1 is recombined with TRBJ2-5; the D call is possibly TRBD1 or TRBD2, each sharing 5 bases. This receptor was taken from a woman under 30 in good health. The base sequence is TGCAGCGTTTTAAGGACATCCGGCGGGGAGACCCAGTACTTC. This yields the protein CSVLRTSGGETQYF. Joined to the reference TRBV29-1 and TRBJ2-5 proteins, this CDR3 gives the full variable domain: SAVISQKPSRDICQRGTSLTIQCQVDSQVTMMFWYRQQPGQSLTLIATANQGSEATYESGFVIDKFPISRPNLTFSTLTVSNMSPEDSSIYLCSVLRTSGGETQYFGPGTRLLVL.